This TCR beta chain is drawn from a study of CD8 T cells in ankylosing spondylitis. General study findings and limits: What seemed typical of ankylosing spondylitis blood was a TCR beta motif built from eight highly homologous variants. CD8+ cells made up the disease-linked clones, which were relatively rare in peripheral blood. Prior literature has documented some motif variants in synovial fluid and blood from reactive arthritis.

This clonotype has only a few counts. Its antigen is not known. Generation of TCR beta libraries employed quantitative 5'-RACE incorporating molecular barcodes. Via MiXCR, TCRdb re-called the 5' RACE reads, giving one row per CDR3 protein. The sample carries almost 400,000 distinct CDR3 sequences, under 25% recorded once. V dropped 4 bases and J dropped 0 bases, with 13 bases sitting between them. Germline loops: CDR1 SGHTA, CDR2 FQGNSA. CDR3 length: 16 amino acids. This receptor was obtained from a male donor with ankylosing spondylitis. What was sequenced was blood, either unsorted or a sorted T cell fraction (not recorded which). This chain connects TRBV7-2 to TRBJ1-3, with a possible D match to TRBD1 (5 bases). CDR3 coding DNA: TGTGCCAGCAGCTCTGGGGGGATGAGCTCTGGAAACACCATATATTTT. It specifies CASSSGGMSSGNTIYF.